The 3 T cell receptor beta chains presented below share a single source sample, sequenced in a study of beta chain features in type 1 diabetes (dated by TCRdb to 2016 to 2019). On the study overall, not on this receptor specifically: Type 1 diabetes patients showed a moderate but significant shortening of TCRB CDR3 length in all four CD4+ subsets.

Receptor amplification or capture employed the immunoSEQ multiplex PCR assay. The entire amount of isolated RNA was reverse transcribed using the High Capacity cDNA Reverse Transcription Kit, so the sequenced TCRB transcripts were expressed ones. TCRdb provides this immuneACCESS table in a form limited to in-frame rearrangements. Some clones are lacking; in checked studies, under half of them reflect an unresolved V gene, and why the rest are absent is not known. For this sample the table gives 250,000 or so clones, of which more than 11% were detected only once. The ten largest make up about 0.02% of the sample. These receptors have no identified antigens. The sequencing sample was made of naive CD4+ T cells from blood. The sample's cell subset or site label, in plain terms: true naive CD4+ T cells. The receptors come from a man aged 25 to 40 with type 1 diabetes.

The rearrangement uses TRBV5-6 and TRBJ1-1, with a possible D match to TRBD1 (5 bases). CDR3 size: 13 residues. The V end was cut by 4 bases, the J end by 11 bases, with 18 bases between. In germline, CDR1 is SGHDT, CDR2 YYEEEE. The CDR3 DNA sequence: TGTGCCAGCAGCCCTGTAGGGGATAGGATCGCTTTCTTT. Residues: CASSPVGDRIAFF.

The rearrangement links TRBV5-6 to TRBJ1-2; TRBD1 agrees at 7 bases. The CDR3 sequence is 15 residues long. CDR1 SGHDT and CDR2 YYEEEE come from the germline V gene. After removal of 3 bases from V and 4 bases from J, the junction contained 9 bases not matched to a gene. DNA of the CDR3: TGTGCCAGCAGCTCAAACAGACAGGGCCTCTATGGCTACACCTTC. Amino acids: CASSSNRQGLYGYTF.

This clone has a handful of counts. This chain links TRBV5-1 with TRBJ2-2, with D possibly matching TRBD2 (7 bases). This CDR3 is 16 amino acids long. Deletions cut 6 bases from V and 5 bases from J, with 20 bases between. Germline V lookup: CDR1 SGHRS, CDR2 YFSETQ. The CDR3, as DNA: TGCGCCAGCACCGAGGGGGGGACTATCAGGACCGGGGAGCTGTTTTTT. Amino acid sequence: CASTEGGTIRTGELFF.